Each of the 15 T cell receptor beta chains below was sequenced from the same sample in a study of sequential checkpoint blockade in melanoma. Only in-frame clones appear in the TCRdb table, and some are missing; sequencing was by immunoSEQ multiplex PCR. Here the sample spans 2,400 or so clones, around a quarter being singletons. Treatment noted: randomized to nivolumab then ipilimumab (arm A) or the reverse (arm B). The source material was tumor tissue (inferred from file names), sampled from a patient given nivolumab and ipilimumab in sequence. All receptors derive from a human donor with melanoma.

This rearrangement joins TRBV30 to TRBJ2-5; 10 bases align to TRBD1. The V segment lost 5 bases and the J segment 4 bases; nucleotides outside the gene matches: 10. Germline CDR1 is GTSNPN and CDR2 is SVGIG (reference sequence). The CDR3 consists of 15 residues. CDR3 sequence (DNA): TGTGCCTGGGACCGGGACAGGGGAAGTGGAGAGACCCAGTACTTC. It specifies CAWDRDRGSGETQYF.

This clone qualifies as hyperexpanded. The chain's CDR3 is CASSIGSGTSGGAYEQFF. In DNA, the CDR3 is TGTGCCAGCAGTATAGGATCCGGGACTAGCGGGGGGGCCTATGAGCAGTTCTTC. The chain links TRBV11-3 to TRBJ2-1, with 16 bases that match TRBD2. V lost 6 bases and J lost 8; bases outside the gene matches: 13. The CDR3 is 18 residues long. CDR1 SGHNT and CDR2 YENEEA come from the germline V gene.

The chain uses TRBV19 and TRBJ2-7; D call uncertain. Germline V gives CDR1 LNHDA, CDR2 SQIVND (reference sequence). The CDR3 runs to 14 residues. The germline V and J ends were trimmed by 1 base and 0 bases, with 7 bases remaining between them. In nucleotides, the CDR3 is TGTGCCAGTAGTATAGGGTCCAACTCCTACGAGCAGTACTTC. Translated: CASSIGSNSYEQYF.

The chain uses TRBV6-8 and TRBJ2-5; D might be TRBD2 (6 bases). The germline CDR1 and CDR2 sequences are MNHGY and SAAAGT. The CDR3 loop spans 13 amino acids. With 11 bases removed from V and 4 bases from J, the gap between germline ends came to 17 bases. This CDR3 reads CASSPRGTETQYF. The CDR3 DNA sequence: TGTGCCTCCTCACCCCGGGGGACAGAGACCCAGTACTTC.

This chain joins TRBV11-3 and TRBJ1-3, with D unclear. Germline values: CDR1 SGHNT, CDR2 YENEEA. Trimming stripped 2 bases from V and 4 bases from J, with 12 bases between. The CDR3 runs to 15 residues. In DNA, the CDR3 is TGTGCCAGCAGCTTAATGGCCCAATCAGGAAACACCATATATTTT. Protein: CASSLMAQSGNTIYF.

This clone appeared a few times. The gene calls are TRBV9 and TRBJ1-1; D might be TRBD1 (6 bases). Germline CDR1 and CDR2: SGDLS and YYNGEE. CDR3 length equals 14 residues. The ends were cut back, 5 bases at V and 1 base at J, with 12 bases in the middle. CDR3 coding DNA: TGTGCCAGCAGTGTGAACAGGGCGAACACTGAAGCTTTCTTT. Its translation is CASSVNRANTEAFF.

In its sample, this clone is large. The V gene is TRBV1, the J gene TRBJ1-2; the table's D call TRBD1 went unverified against the DNA. TRBV1 is a listed pseudogene. The CDR3 is 14 residues long. CDR3 DNA sequence: TGCACCAGCAGCCAAAGGTCCAGGGTATATGGCTACACCTTC. As protein: CTSSQRSRVYGYTF.

This clone counts as medium-sized. The chain combines TRBV4-1 with TRBJ1-6; D not resolved. Looked up from germline, CDR1 is MGHRA and CDR2 is YSYEKL. Trimming pared 1 base from V and 5 bases from J, leaving 9 bases between. The CDR3 contains 15 residues. The CDR3 here is CASSQVRQDNSPLHF. The CDR3 nucleotides read TGCGCCAGCAGCCAAGTACGGCAGGATAATTCACCCCTCCACTTT.

This clone counts as medium-sized (0.01 to 0.1%). V and J are TRBV11-3 and TRBJ2-5; weak D call: TRBD2 (5 bases). V lost 1 base to trimming and J lost 4 bases, with 10 bases between them. CDR1 and CDR2 (germline): SGHNT, YENEEA. The CDR3 spans 14 residues. The CDR3 DNA reads TGTGCCAGCAGCTTAGGAGGCGGAGGAGAGACCCAGTACTTC. This codes for CASSLGGGGETQYF.

This clone was detected a few times. V is TRBV9 and J is TRBJ2-3; D is uncertain. The germline V gene encodes CDR1 SGDLS and CDR2 YYNGEE. Between the trimmed V and J ends, which lost 3 bases and 0 bases, there was a span of 5 bases. The CDR3 consists of 13 residues. CDR3 DNA sequence: TGTGCCAGCAGCGACGTGAGCACAGATACGCAGTATTTT. Translating it yields CASSDVSTDTQYF.

By its share, this clone is medium-sized (0.01 to 0.1%). The chain employs TRBV7-6 and TRBJ1-1; D may be TRBD1 (5 bases). This CDR3 has 16 residues. V was trimmed by 3 bases and J by 4 bases, leaving 18 bases between them. The germline gives CDR1 SGHVS, CDR2 FNYEAQ. The CDR3: CASSLAGGGFSTEAFF. DNA for the CDR3: TGTGCCAGCAGCTTGGCCGGGGGAGGCTTTTCCACTGAAGCTTTCTTT.

The genes are TRBV6-8 and TRBJ2-3; 8 bases match TRBD2. The CDR3 extends over 16 amino acids. The junction had 11 bases not matched to a gene; V was cut back by 4 bases and J by 5 bases. CDR1 and CDR2 from the germline V gene are MNHGY and SAAAGT. CDR3 amino acids: CASSFGGRGGRDTQYF. The CDR3, as DNA: TGTGCCAGCAGTTTCGGTGGACGGGGGGGCCGAGATACGCAGTATTTT.

This clone appeared a few times. The chain couples TRBV10-3 to TRBJ1-2; D is uncertain. CDR3 length: 14 residues. Trimming shortened V by 0 bases and J by 5 bases, and 10 bases separated the two germline ends. Germline V gene lookup returns CDR1 ENHRY and CDR2 SYGVKD. CDR3 coding DNA: TGTGCCATCAGTGAGTCGACTCGGGGTTATGGCTACACCTTC. Translating it yields CAISESTRGYGYTF.

V usage is TRBV10-2 and J usage is TRBJ2-7; 9 bases are shared with TRBD1. CDR1 is WSHSY and CDR2 is SAAADI in the germline V gene. V gave up 6 bases and J gave up 5 bases; unmatched junction bases: 5. The CDR3 extends over 13 amino acids. CDR3 DNA: TGCGCCAGCAGCCGGGACAGGGCAAACGAGCAGTACTTC. Protein sequence: CASSRDRANEQYF.

By sample fraction, this clone is medium-sized. This chain joins TRBV6-8 and TRBJ2-1, with D possibly TRBD1 on 6 matching bases. The V gene's germline CDR1 is MNHGY and CDR2 SAAAGT. Trimming stripped 5 bases from V and 9 bases from J, with 14 bases between. The CDR3 is 13 residues long. The CDR3 DNA is TGTGCCAGCAGTCGGCAACAGGGCGTTGAGCAGTTCTTC. Its protein product is CASSRQQGVEQFF.